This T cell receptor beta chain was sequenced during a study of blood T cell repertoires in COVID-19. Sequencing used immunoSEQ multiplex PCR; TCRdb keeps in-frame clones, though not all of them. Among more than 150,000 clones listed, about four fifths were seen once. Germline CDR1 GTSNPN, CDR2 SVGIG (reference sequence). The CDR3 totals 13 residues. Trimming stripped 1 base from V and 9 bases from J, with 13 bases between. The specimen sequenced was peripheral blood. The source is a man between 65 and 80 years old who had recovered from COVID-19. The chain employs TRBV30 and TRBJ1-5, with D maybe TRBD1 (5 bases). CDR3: CAWSGGTGRPQHF. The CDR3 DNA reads TGTGCCTGGAGTGGGGGGACTGGTCGGCCCCAGCATTTT.